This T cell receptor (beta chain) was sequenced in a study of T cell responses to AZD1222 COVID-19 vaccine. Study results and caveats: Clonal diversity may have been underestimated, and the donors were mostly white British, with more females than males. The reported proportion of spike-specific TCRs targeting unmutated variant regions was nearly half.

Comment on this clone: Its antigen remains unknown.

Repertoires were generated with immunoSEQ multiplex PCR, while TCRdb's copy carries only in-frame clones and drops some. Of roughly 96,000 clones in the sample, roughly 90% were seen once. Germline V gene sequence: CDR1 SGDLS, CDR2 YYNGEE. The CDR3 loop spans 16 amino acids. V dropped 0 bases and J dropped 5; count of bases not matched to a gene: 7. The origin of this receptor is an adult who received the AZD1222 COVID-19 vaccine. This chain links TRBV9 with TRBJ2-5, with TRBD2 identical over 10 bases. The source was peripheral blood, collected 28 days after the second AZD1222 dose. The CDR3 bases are TGTGCCAGCAGCGTAGCGTCTAGCGGGAGTTTGGAGACCCAGTACTTC. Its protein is CASSVASSGSLETQYF.